These 27 T cell receptor beta chains came from one sample sequenced in a study of breast tumors, draining lymph nodes, adjacent tissues. TCRdb itself ran the multiplex PCR reads through MiXCR, one entry per CDR3 protein. The sample contains roughly 16,000 distinct CDR3 sequences, roughly 60% of which appear only once. The sequenced material came from tumor-adjacent breast tissue. The receptor source for this set is a female donor with breast cancer. Some clones in this sample may be carry-over from other donors' samples.

The rearrangement links TRBV20-1 to TRBJ1-2; 7 positions agree with TRBD1. CDR3 length equals 15 residues. CDR1 DFQATT and CDR2 SNEGSKA come from the germline V gene (reference sequence). V lost 0 bases to trimming and J lost 6 bases; unmatched junction nucleotides: 10. The CDR3 DNA sequence: TGCAGTGCTAGAGACGGGACAGAGCCTGCTAATGGCTACACCTTC. Its translation: CSARDGTEPANGYTF.

In this sample, this clonotype turned up many times. A much larger clone sits a single nucleotide away, making a read error possible. The chain uses TRBV5-1 and TRBJ1-4; no clear D gene. The CDR3 covers 13 residues. The germline gives CDR1 SGHRS, CDR2 YFSETQ. The CDR3 DNA follows: TGCGCCAGCAGCTTTGGGGAAAATGAAAACCTGTTTTTT. Its protein is CASSFGENENLFF.

This clonotype has a single count. The chain combines TRBV19 with TRBJ1-4, with D perhaps TRBD1 (6 bases). Trimming stripped 6 bases from V and 3 bases from J, with 20 bases between. This CDR3 contains 17 residues. Germline V gene data show CDR1 as LNHDA and CDR2 as SQIVND (reference sequence). The CDR3 here is CASRSLSRTAANEKLFF. The CDR3 DNA is TGTGCCAGTAGAAGCCTCAGCAGGACAGCAGCTAATGAAAAACTGTTTTTT.

In its sample, this clonotype was seen many times. The V and J genes are TRBV19 and TRBJ1-5, with TRBD1 identical over 11 bases. The CDR3 totals 17 residues. Germline V gives CDR1 LNHDA, CDR2 SQIVND (reference sequence). Germline trimming cut 0 bases from V and 4 bases from J; bases unmatched to any gene: 5. CDR3 nucleotides: TGTGCCAGTAGTATAGATCTAGGGACAGGGGGTAATCAGCCCCAGCATTTT. Protein product: CASSIDLGTGGNQPQHF.

The chain couples TRBV4-1 to TRBJ2-1; D gene unclear. The V gene's germline CDR1 is MGHRA and CDR2 YSYEKL. This CDR3 has 15 amino acids. Trimming removed 0 bases from V and 3 bases from J, with 9 bases in between. The CDR3, as DNA: TGCGCCAGCAGCCAAGATGGTTCAGACTACAATGAGCAGTTCTTC. The encoded protein is CASSQDGSDYNEQFF.

For this clonotype: Compared with germline, one end of the junction differs, possibly owing to a read error. The chain carries TRBV12-3 or TRBV12-4 and TRBJ2-7; D may be TRBD1 (6 bases). This CDR3 spans 14 amino acids. Written as DNA, the CDR3 is TGTGCCAGCACCCCCCAGGACAGCTCCTATGAGCAGTACTTC. Translation: CASTPQDSSYEQYF.

The table lists this clonotype with a few counts. The chain carries TRBV12-3 or TRBV12-4 and TRBJ2-7, with D possibly being TRBD1 (6 bases). The CDR3 is 13 amino acids. The V end was cut by 6 bases, the J end by 7 bases, with 16 bases between. The CDR3 spells CASRRTESGEQYF. As DNA, the CDR3 is TGTGCCAGCAGGCGGACAGAAAGTGGGGAGCAGTACTTC.

This clonotype was seen many times. V and J are TRBV6-6 and TRBJ1-1; TRBD1 aligns across 8 bases. Germline lookup yields CDR1 MNHNY and CDR2 SVGAGI (reference sequence). The CDR3 runs to 15 residues. J gave up 4 bases and V 4 bases, and 8 bases lay outside the gene matches. In nucleotides, the CDR3 is TGTGCCAGCAGTTTAGGACAGGGCGAGTCCACTGAAGCTTTCTTT. Translating gives CASSLGQGESTEAFF.

On this clonotype itself: This clone may be a read error of a much larger clone one base away. The V call is TRBV4-2, the J call TRBJ2-5, with 9 bases aligning to TRBD2. From germline, CDR1 is LGHNA and CDR2 YNFKEQ. CDR3 size: 15 residues. CDR3 residues: CASNYVAGAQEAQYF. For the CDR3, the DNA is TGTGCCAGTAACTACGTAGCGGGGGCCCAAGAGGCCCAGTACTTC.

This chain joins TRBV20-1 and TRBJ1-3; D call uncertain. This CDR3 comprises 15 residues. Germline loops: CDR1 DFQATT, CDR2 SNEGSKA (reference sequence). The V end was cut by 3 bases, the J end by 0 bases, with 12 bases between. CDR3 in DNA: TGCAGTGCTAGCGGCTATGCTTCCTCTGGAAACACCATATATTTT. Residues: CSASGYASSGNTIYF.

This chain uses TRBV7-3 with TRBJ2-7; 7 bases are shared with TRBD2. V dropped 5 bases and J dropped 4; count of bases not matched to a gene: 17. The germline CDR1 and CDR2 sequences are SGHTA and FQGTGA. The CDR3 sequence is 17 residues long. DNA for the CDR3: TGTGCCAGCAGCGTTCGTTCCGGGGGGATGGGCGCATACGAGCAGTACGTC. Its translation is CASSVRSGGMGAYEQYV.

This clonotype is medium-sized in the sample. V and J are TRBV6-1 and TRBJ1-5, with a possible D match to TRBD1 (6 bases). CDR3 length: 15 residues. The V end lost 1 base, the J end lost 1 base, and 8 bases lay between the germline ends. Per germline, CDR1 MNHNS and CDR2 SASEGT. CDR3 sequence: CASSEGRGSNQPQHF. DNA of the CDR3: TGTGCCAGCAGTGAAGGCAGGGGCAGCAATCAGCCCCAGCATTTT.

This clonotype was recorded only once. The chain has TRBV15 and TRBJ1-2; D remains ambiguous. Germline loops: CDR1 LNHNV, CDR2 YYDKDF (reference sequence). V lost 7 bases, J lost 6 bases, and 27 bases lay in between. The CDR3 has 17 amino acids. CDR3 nucleotide sequence: TGTGCCACCATCAAGTCCGGCAGCGTGGGTGAGAGGAATGGCTACACCTTC. This encodes CATIKSGSVGERNGYTF.

The CDR3 DNA follows: TGTGCCAGCAGTGCGCTAGCGGGCAATGAGCAGTTCTTC. Its translation: CASSALAGNEQFF. The V and J genes are TRBV2 and TRBJ2-1; 8 nucleotides agree with TRBD2. The V and J ends lost 4 bases and 6 bases, in that order; junction bases with no gene match: 2. CDR3 size: 13 residues. CDR1 is SNHLY and CDR2 is FYNNEI in the germline V gene.

This chain links TRBV2 with TRBJ1-5; D is uncertain. There are 14 residues in the CDR3. V dropped 2 bases and J dropped 4 bases, with 9 bases sitting between them. Germline V lookup: CDR1 SNHLY, CDR2 FYNNEI. This chain's CDR3 is CASSERGMNQPQHF. CDR3 nucleotide sequence: TGTGCCAGCAGTGAACGGGGTATGAATCAGCCCCAGCATTTT.

The V call is TRBV7-9, the J call TRBJ1-2; TRBD1 matches 10 bases. Germline V gene sequence: CDR1 SEHNR, CDR2 FQNEAQ (reference sequence). This CDR3 comprises 15 residues. The V and J ends lost 5 bases and 6 bases, in that order; junction bases with no gene match: 9. CDR3 residues: CASSVRQGAGNGYTF. Written as DNA, the CDR3 is TGTGCCAGCAGCGTCCGACAGGGGGCTGGAAATGGCTACACCTTC.

This sequence joins TRBV2 and TRBJ1-6, with 8 bases identical to TRBD1. The germline V gene encodes CDR1 SNHLY and CDR2 FYNNEI. V lost 4 bases, J lost 5 bases, and 7 bases stayed unmatched. This CDR3 is 16 amino acids long. CDR3 sequence: CASSGQGRGDNSPLHF. The CDR3 DNA follows: TGTGCCAGCAGTGGACAGGGGAGGGGTGATAATTCACCCCTCCACTTT.

Relative to its sample, this clonotype is medium-sized (0.01 to 0.1%). The chain links TRBV5-1 to TRBJ1-2; D possibly corresponds to TRBD1 (5 bases). V shed 0 bases and J shed 5 bases, with 17 bases lying between them. From germline, CDR1 is SGHRS and CDR2 YFSETQ. CDR3 length: 16 amino acids. CDR3 protein: CASSLAGGGLGYGYTF. Here the CDR3 DNA reads TGCGCCAGCAGCTTGGCTGGGGGTGGATTAGGTTATGGCTACACCTTC.

Concerning this clonotype: Relative to the germline gene, one junction end is altered; a read error may explain this. The CDR3 DNA is TGTGCCATCAGCCCATGGACACCAGTAGGGTACGAGCACTACTTC. It yields the protein CAISPWTPVGYEHYF. The rearrangement links TRBV7-8 to TRBJ2-7, with a tentative D call TRBD1 (5 bases). Per the germline V gene, CDR1 is SGHVS and CDR2 is FQNEAQ. The CDR3 runs 15 residues.

The table lists this clonotype with a count of one. In DNA form, the CDR3 reads TGTGCCAGCAGCTCGCCCGGAGGGGTTAACTACGAGCAGTACGTC. It is translated as CASSSPGGVNYEQYV. This chain links TRBV7-6 with TRBJ2-7; maybe TRBD2 (6 bases). Germline CDR1 reads SGHVS; CDR2 reads FNYEAQ. This CDR3 contains 15 residues. Trimming removed 4 bases at V and 3 bases at J, with 16 bases between.

The rearrangement uses TRBV6-6 and TRBJ2-7, with D perhaps TRBD1 (6 bases). The CDR3 consists of 13 residues. In germline, CDR1 is MNHNY, CDR2 SVGAGI (reference sequence). Deletions cut 4 bases from V and 6 bases from J, with 13 bases between. CDR3 residues: CASSSTLGGEQYF. The CDR3 DNA is TGTGCCAGCAGTTCAACATTAGGGGGCGAGCAGTACTTC.

Ten or more counts support this clonotype. This chain connects TRBV18 to TRBJ1-1; 8 bases map to TRBD1. The CDR3 is made up of 15 amino acids. V lost 1 base to trimming and J lost 4 bases; unmatched junction nucleotides: 5. CDR1 is KGHSH, CDR2 LQKENI, per germline. The CDR3 coding sequence is TGTGCCAGCTCACCACAGGGAGACAGGGGCACTGAAGCTTTCTTT. It specifies CASSPQGDRGTEAFF. Together with reference TRBV18 and TRBJ1-1, the CDR3 gives the full variable domain: NAGVMQNPRHLVRRRGQEARLRCSPMKGHSHVYWYRQLPEEGLKFMVYLQKENIIDESGMPKERFSAEFPKEGPSILRIQQVVRGDSAAYFCASSPQGDRGTEAFFGQGTRLTVV.

The chain uses TRBV15 and TRBJ1-5; 8 nucleotides align to TRBD1. The CDR3 totals 15 residues. Trimming cost V 5 bases and J 4 bases; bases outside gene matches: 7. From germline, CDR1 is LNHNV and CDR2 YYDKDF (reference sequence). The CDR3, as DNA: TGTGCCACCAGCTCGCAGCGACAGGGGAATCAGCCCCAGCATTTT. Translated: CATSSQRQGNQPQHF.

Many counts were recorded for this clonotype. J is TRBJ2-4 and V is TRBV30; D not resolved. Trimming took 0 bases from V and 13 from J, leaving 10 bases between them. The length of the CDR3 is 11 residues. Germline lookup yields CDR1 GTSNPN and CDR2 SVGIG (reference sequence). This CDR3 is CAWSVAAPQYF. The CDR3 DNA reads as TGTGCCTGGAGTGTGGCAGCCCCACAGTACTTC.

V gene TRBV27 combines with J gene TRBJ2-7, with 13 nucleotides matching TRBD2. The CDR3 contains 15 residues. Germline V CDR1 and CDR2: MNHEY, SMNVEV (reference sequence). Unmatched junction bases numbered 4, after V lost 5 bases and J lost 3 bases. CDR3 sequence: CASSIGTSGIYEQYF. CDR3 sequence (DNA): TGTGCCAGCAGTATCGGGACTAGCGGGATCTACGAGCAGTACTTC.

Judged by abundance, this clonotype is medium-sized. The J gene is TRBJ2-1, the V gene TRBV5-1; TRBD2 aligns across 10 bases. In germline, CDR1 is SGHRS, CDR2 YFSETQ. There are 19 residues in the CDR3. J gave up 0 bases and V 0 bases, and 9 bases lay outside the gene matches. As DNA, the CDR3 is TGCGCCAGCAGCTTGGACGTCGGTAGCGGGGGGAGCTCCTACAATGAGCAGTTCTTC. It translates to CASSLDVGSGGSSYNEQFF.

CDR3 region: CASSLKGAYEQYF. As DNA, the CDR3 is TGTGCCAGCAGCCTAAAGGGGGCTTACGAGCAGTACTTC. The gene calls are TRBV12-3 or TRBV12-4 and TRBJ2-7; 7 bases map to TRBD1. V lost 6 bases and J lost 4; bases outside the gene matches: 6. The CDR3 contains 13 residues.